Below are 21 T cell receptor beta chains sequenced from a single sample in a study of blood T cell repertoires in COVID-19. Profiling relied on immunoSEQ multiplex PCR, and the TCRdb table lists in-frame clones only, not all of them. The table has about 110,000 clones, 76% seen once; the top ten hold less than 4%. The sample was peripheral blood. The receptors stem from a woman of 80 years or more with acute or convalescent COVID-19.

The chain links TRBV5-1 to TRBJ2-7; 8 bases agree with TRBD1. Germline V lookup: CDR1 SGHRS, CDR2 YFSETQ. Trimming took 4 bases from V and 2 from J; bases not matched to a gene: 5. The length of the CDR3 is 14 residues. The CDR3 DNA follows: TGCGCCAGCAGCCCCCGGACAGGGACCTACGAGCAGTACTTC. Protein product: CASSPRTGTYEQYF.

The chain has TRBV3-1 (or the pseudogene TRBV3-2) and TRBJ2-1; D perhaps matches TRBD1 (6 bases). Germline assignment: CDR1 LGHDT and CDR2 YNNKEL (reference sequence). This CDR3 is built from 13 residues. V lost 5 bases and J lost 6, with 11 bases in between. Here the CDR3 reads CASSKQGSNEQFF. The CDR3 coding sequence is TGTGCCAGCAGCAAACAGGGAAGCAATGAGCAGTTCTTC.

CDR3 protein: CASSFTGGPGQETQYF. In nucleotides, the CDR3 is TGTGCCAGCAGTTTTACAGGGGGCCCTGGCCAAGAGACCCAGTACTTC. This chain links TRBV6-5 with TRBJ2-5; TRBD1 matches at 9 bases. The CDR3 is 16 residues long. With 4 bases clipped from V and 1 base from J, the junction kept 7 bases outside the gene matches. Per germline, CDR1 MNHEY and CDR2 SVGAGI.

J is TRBJ1-2 and V is TRBV12-3 or TRBV12-4; D call uncertain. V was trimmed by 1 base and J by 3 bases, leaving 3 bases between them. This CDR3 has 12 residues. This chain's CDR3 is CASSLVDYGYTF. Written as DNA, the CDR3 is TGTGCCAGCAGTTTAGTCGACTATGGCTACACCTTC.

The chain uses TRBV4-1 and TRBJ2-7; D may be TRBD2 (6 bases). The CDR3 has 15 amino acids. Germline CDR1 and CDR2: MGHRA and YSYEKL. V lost 1 base to trimming and J lost 0 bases, with 10 bases between them. CDR3 sequence: CASSQVVGGSYEQYF. The CDR3 coding sequence is TGCGCCAGCAGCCAAGTCGTGGGAGGCTCCTACGAGCAGTACTTC.

The genes are TRBV18 and TRBJ2-6; TRBD1 might be the D (6 bases). Germline V gives CDR1 KGHSH, CDR2 LQKENI. Trimming cost V 4 bases and J 0 bases, with 19 bases left between them. CDR3 length: 19 residues. The CDR3 reads CASSQARGQWSSGANVLTF. The CDR3 coding sequence is TGTGCCAGCTCACAGGCCCGCGGACAGTGGTCCTCTGGGGCCAACGTCCTGACTTTC.

The gene calls are TRBV5-1 and TRBJ2-3; 8 bases are shared with TRBD1. Germline V lookup: CDR1 SGHRS, CDR2 YFSETQ. J lost 6 bases, V lost 5 bases, and 8 bases had no gene match. The CDR3 covers 14 residues. The CDR3 region is CASRGQDFRDTQYF. As DNA, the CDR3 is TGCGCCAGCAGGGGACAGGACTTTAGGGATACGCAGTATTTT.

The chain couples TRBV5-1 to TRBJ1-3; D uncertain. This CDR3 region has 14 residues. Trimming stripped 0 bases from V and 4 bases from J, with 8 bases between. The V gene's germline CDR1 is SGHRS and CDR2 YFSETQ. The CDR3 protein is CASSLAGEGNTIYF. The CDR3, as DNA: TGCGCCAGCAGCTTGGCCGGGGAAGGAAACACCATATATTTT.

The chain recombines TRBV12-3 or TRBV12-4 with TRBJ2-2; D is ambiguous. Trimming stripped 6 bases from V and 4 bases from J, with 6 bases between. The CDR3 covers 12 residues. CDR3 sequence (DNA): TGTGCCAGCAGAATCAGCACCGGGGAGCTGTTTTTT. Translation: CASRISTGELFF.

The J gene is TRBJ2-7, the V gene TRBV29-1; D perhaps matches TRBD1 (5 bases). Germline V gene lookup returns CDR1 SQVTM and CDR2 ANQGSEA. This CDR3 has 14 residues. The V end lost 0 bases, the J end lost 4 bases, and 13 bases lay between the germline ends. The CDR3 region is CSVEDPFAGYEQYF. The CDR3 DNA reads TGCAGCGTTGAAGACCCTTTCGCAGGGTACGAGCAGTACTTC.

The chain carries TRBV7-3 and TRBJ1-1; D remains unclear. The CDR3 extends over 14 amino acids. CDR1 SGHTA and CDR2 FQGTGA come from the germline V gene. V was trimmed by 5 bases and J by 2 bases, leaving 12 bases between them. CDR3 nucleotide sequence: TGTGCCAGCAGCCCCGGACTGACAAACACTGAAGCTTTCTTT. This translates into CASSPGLTNTEAFF.

This clone was seen just once. The DNA of the CDR3 is TGCGCCAGCAGCCGAGGGACTAGCGGGAGTATCGCAGATACGCAGTATTTT. Translation gives CASSRGTSGSIADTQYF. The gene calls are TRBV5-1 and TRBJ2-3; 14 bases map to TRBD2. CDR1 is SGHRS, CDR2 YFSETQ, per germline. Trimming removed 4 bases from V and 4 bases from J; junction bases left unmatched: 8. CDR3 length equals 17 residues.

The chain has TRBV2 and TRBJ2-7; 11 nucleotides agree with TRBD2. The germline gives CDR1 SNHLY, CDR2 FYNNEI. The J segment lost 5 bases and the V segment lost 6 bases, leaving 6 bases of the junction unmatched. This CDR3 is built from 14 residues. The CDR3 sequence is CASRRLAGQDEQYF. In DNA form, the CDR3 reads TGTGCCAGCAGACGACTAGCGGGGCAGGACGAGCAGTACTTC.

This chain joins TRBV6-5 and TRBJ2-7; 8 bases are a match to TRBD1. The J segment lost 6 bases and the V segment lost 8 bases, leaving 6 bases of the junction unmatched. The CDR3 length is 12 residues. Germline V CDR1 and CDR2: MNHEY, SVGAGI. CDR3 in DNA: TGTGCCAGCGGGTACAGGGGGGCCGAGCAGTACTTC. This codes for CASGYRGAEQYF.

This chain connects TRBV30 to TRBJ1-1; no clear D. Germline CDR1 is GTSNPN and CDR2 is SVGIG (reference sequence). This CDR3 spans 13 amino acids. V lost 5 bases and J lost 1, with 11 bases in between. This chain's CDR3 is CAWDRPGNTEAFF. The CDR3 DNA is TGTGCCTGGGACCGCCCGGGGAACACTGAAGCTTTCTTT.

The V gene is TRBV10-3, the J gene TRBJ1-2, with 11 bases aligning to TRBD1. The CDR3 length is 16 residues. Germline CDR1 and CDR2: ENHRY and SYGVKD. The J segment lost 2 bases and the V segment lost 4 bases, leaving 6 bases of the junction unmatched. For the CDR3, the DNA is TGTGCCATCAGTGCAATAGGGACAGGGGGAAACTATGGCTACACCTTC. Translating gives CAISAIGTGGNYGYTF.

The rearrangement joins TRBV29-1 to TRBJ1-2; 9 bases are a match to TRBD1. The CDR3 is 13 residues long. The V gene's germline CDR1 is SQVTM and CDR2 ANQGSEA. J gave up 5 bases and V 6 bases, and 7 bases lay outside the gene matches. The CDR3 nucleotides read TGCAGCGTCTCGACAGGGGGACTTTATGGCTACACCTTC. This encodes CSVSTGGLYGYTF. Variable domain in full (rest from reference TRBV29-1 and TRBJ1-2): SAVISQKPSRDICQRGTSLTIQCQVDSQVTMMFWYRQQPGQSLTLIATANQGSEATYESGFVIDKFPISRPNLTFSTLTVSNMSPEDSSIYLCSVSTGGLYGYTFGSGTRLTVV.

The gene calls are TRBV7-3 and TRBJ2-1; 7 nucleotides match TRBD2. CDR3 length equals 11 residues. Unmatched junction bases numbered 5, after V lost 8 bases and J lost 10 bases. Germline-derived CDR1 and CDR2 are SGHTA and FQGTGA. The CDR3 sequence is CASAAAGEQFF. The DNA of the CDR3 is TGTGCCAGCGCCGCAGCGGGGGAGCAGTTCTTC.

This clone has just one count. This rearrangement joins TRBV19 to TRBJ2-7, with D maybe TRBD1 (6 bases). The germline CDR1 and CDR2 sequences are LNHDA and SQIVND (reference sequence). The V gene lost 5 bases and the J gene lost 9 bases, with 23 bases spanning the gap. CDR3 size: 15 residues. The CDR3 nucleotides read TGTGCCAGTAGTGGGGCGACAGGTTCGCTCAAGGGGCAGTACTTC. This encodes CASSGATGSLKGQYF.

The V call is TRBV5-4, the J call TRBJ1-2; 12 nucleotides line up with TRBD1. Germline-derived CDR1 and CDR2 are SGHNT and YYREEE (reference sequence). J lost 6 bases, V lost 10 bases, and 19 bases had no gene match. CDR3 length: 17 amino acids. The CDR3 DNA sequence: TGTGCCGGCATGGTTTTCTCCGGGACAGGGGGCGCGAATGGCTACACCTTC. It encodes CAGMVFSGTGGANGYTF. The entire variable domain, with the rest obtained from reference TRBV5-4 and TRBJ1-2, is as follows: ETGVTQSPTHLIKTRGQQVTLRCSSQSGHNTVSWYQQALGQGPQFIFQYYREEENGRGNFPPRFSGLQFPNYSSELNVNALELDDSALYLCAGMVFSGTGGANGYTFGSGTRLTVV.

The gene calls are TRBV15 and TRBJ1-1; no clear D. The CDR3 loop spans 12 amino acids. CDR1 LNHNV and CDR2 YYDKDF come from the germline V gene (reference sequence). V lost 8 bases, J lost 1 base, and 8 bases lay in between. CDR3 nucleotide sequence: TGTGCCACCGCGGCTTCGAACACTGAAGCTTTCTTT. Its translation: CATAASNTEAFF.